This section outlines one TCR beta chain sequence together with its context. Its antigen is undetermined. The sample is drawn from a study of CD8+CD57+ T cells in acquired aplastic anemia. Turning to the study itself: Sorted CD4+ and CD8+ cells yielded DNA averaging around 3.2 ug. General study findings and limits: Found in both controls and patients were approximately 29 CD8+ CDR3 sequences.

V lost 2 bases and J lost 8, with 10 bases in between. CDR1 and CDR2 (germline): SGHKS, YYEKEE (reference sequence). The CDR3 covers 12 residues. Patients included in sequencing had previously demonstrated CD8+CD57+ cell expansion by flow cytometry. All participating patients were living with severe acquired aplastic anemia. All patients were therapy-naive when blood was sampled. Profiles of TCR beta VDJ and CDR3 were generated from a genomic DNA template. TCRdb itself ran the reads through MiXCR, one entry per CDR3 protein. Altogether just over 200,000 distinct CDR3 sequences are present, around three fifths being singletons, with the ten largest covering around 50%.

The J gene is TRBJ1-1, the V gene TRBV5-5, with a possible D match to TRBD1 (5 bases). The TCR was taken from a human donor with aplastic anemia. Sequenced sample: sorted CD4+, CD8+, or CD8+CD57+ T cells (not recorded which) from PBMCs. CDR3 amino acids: CASSLGTYEAFF. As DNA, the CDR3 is TGTGCCAGCAGCTTAGGGACGTACGAAGCTTTCTTT.